This TCR beta chain was sequenced during a study of T cell clonotyping in hematopoietic cell transplantation (dated by TCRdb to about 2021). Looking at the study overall: A total of some 130 blood samples were gathered in the study from roughly 40 consecutive transplant recipients along with their related donors. Patient recruitment ran from late 2015 to early 2017, and follow-up continued until late 2020 or death.

Sample time point, as interpreted from the label and publication: 30 days after allo-HCT. Recipient blood was collected about 28 days before transplant and at days 30, 100 and 180 after transplant. Using Nuclei Lysis Solution, genomic DNA was extracted from unfractionated peripheral blood mononuclear cells that were either fresh or cryopreserved. Details on this clone: Its cognate antigen has yet to be identified. No base qualities exist here, and no much larger clone lies one base off it.

The immunoSEQ assay, a bias-controlled multiplex PCR with V- and J-specific primers, was used to amplify TCR beta CDR3 regions from genomic DNA. In a second PCR step, the CDR3 amplicons were tagged with a proprietary barcode plus Illumina adapter sequences. CDR3 libraries were sequenced on an Illumina MiSeq instrument. Under the source paper's analysis protocol: Export and quality control were done with immunoSEQ Analyzer 3.0, while downstream analyses used R Bioconductor and Immunarch. Only productive rearrangements in the normalized downsampled data set went into calculating the repertoire metrics. Pathologically expanded clonotypes were defined as those larger than 5 templates in the normalized cohort. The Inverse Simpson Index was used to measure repertoire diversity. The non-normalized data set was used for CMV-specificity analyses so that all clonotypes could be captured. The clones in this table, taken by TCRdb from immuneACCESS, are in-frame only. Not every clone is retained; where verified, under half of the shortfall comes from an unresolved V gene, and the cause of the rest is unknown. V, J and clone size were drawn from that table, and D and trimming were deduced from the DNA. The table for this sample lists about 3,500 clones; 70% of them were counted only once. The top ten hold approximately 5% of the sample.

Overall results and qualifications from the work: The sample size was limited, and because cells were not sorted, the contributions of CD4 and CD8 repertoires could not be separated. Broader TCR repertoire diversity after transplant was predicted by Inverse Simpson Index values from donors and from recipients before transplant. Only a small fraction of recipient repertoires overlapped donor repertoires, with over 95% appearing de novo at the given depth. A decrease in recipient TCR diversity was observed after transplant, and a progressive increase in pathologically expanded clonotypes was seen from day 30 to day 180.

The clonotype comes from a male patient between 40 and 49 years old who had an allogeneic stem cell transplant from an unrelated donor, so the T cells may come from the graft donor. Some clones in this sample may be carry-over from other donors' samples. Sequenced here: peripheral blood mononuclear cells, sampled 30 days after allogeneic stem cell transplant.

In nucleotides, the sequence is TGTGCCAGCAGTGACGACAGAATGCTTTATCTCGGTTCACCCCTCCACTTT. This translates into CASSDDRMLYLGSPLHF. Recombination connected TRBV2 to TRBJ1-6; TRBD1 could be the D gene, as 5 bases match. Taken from cysteine to phenylalanine, the CDR3 has 17 residues. The CDR3 DNA has 51 bases and is translated from base 1. The germline V gene sets CDR1 to SNHLY and CDR2 to FYNNEI. V is reduced by 3 bases and J by 9 bases, leaving a spacing of 21 bases between them.